In its sample, the clone carrying this T cell receptor (beta chain) was seen a few times. TCRdb analysed the RT-PCR reads with MiXCR anew, one entry per CDR3 protein. The sample contains about a million distinct CDR3 sequences, over 15% of which appear only once. These data belong to a study of patients and donors after allogeneic stem cell transplantation. The CDR3 is made up of 15 amino acids. Germline assignment: CDR1 LGHNA and CDR2 YSLEER. Trimming removed 0 bases at V and 7 bases at J, with 13 bases between. The clonotype comes from a human donor who was either an allogeneic HSCT recipient or a stem cell or donor lymphocyte infusion donor (not recorded which). It is not recorded whose cells these are; they may come from a transplant donor. Sequencing was done on a sample of blood, either unsorted or a sorted T cell fraction (not recorded which). The chain joins TRBV4-3 to TRBJ1-5; possible D gene TRBD1, 6 bases. The CDR3 here is CASSQELRGSQPQHF. DNA of the CDR3: TGCGCCAGCAGCCAAGAACTTAGGGGGTCCCAGCCCCAGCATTTT.